A selection of T cell receptor beta chains follows, all from one sample in a study of T cell repertoires in cytomegalovirus infection. TCRdb reprocessed the reads via MiXCR and lists one record per CDR3 protein. The sample shows around 360,000 distinct CDR3 sequences, about 34% of them seen only once. No antigens are known for them. The sequenced sample was cultured PBMCs, obtained from culture after CMV antigen stimulation. All receptors come from a human donor in good health (CMV status not recorded). Some clones in this sample may be carry-over from other donors' samples. CDR3s include the opening cysteine and the closing phenylalanine or tryptophan. Each record gives: clone size, D gene, V gene, CDR3 protein. D genes are given only for firm matches. Expanded clones are given a class, and other clones once, few, many or no size at all.

- TRBD2 TRBV15 CATSRALAGYLETQYF
- - TRBV28 CALGSASSYNEQFF
- TRBD1 TRBV6-1 CASREDRDRNYGYTF
- - TRBV20-1 CSAPGVRANTEAFF
few - TRBV19 CASSARVRDTQYF
few - TRBV4-3 CASSRGGGAGLNTGELFF
- TRBD2 TRBV7-6 CASSTTFTSGHSSYNEQFF
few - TRBV7-6 CASSLKGRGGDYGYTF
- TRBD2 TRBV2 CASSETSGRSSYNEQFF
few - TRBV24-1 CATSGSARGETQYF
- - TRBV6-2/TRBV6-3 CATIMGGTDTQYF
- TRBD1 TRBV4-3 CASSFGQGFEKLFF
few - TRBV7-9 CASSRPGQNYGYTF
many - TRBV7-8 CASSRGTGYNEQFF
- TRBD2 TRBV7-2 CASRPGLAGGGTDTQYF
- TRBD1 TRBV12-3/TRBV12-4 CASSLQTGMNTGELFF
- TRBD2 TRBV20-1 CSAPALAGGRNEQFF
- - TRBV19 CASSIELVGDTQYF
- TRBD1 TRBV19 CASSNDRDTEAFF
- - TRBV11-2 CASSSGGPGGYTF
- - TRBV7-2 CASSFGGAREAFF
- - TRBV28 CASRGGYGYTF
- - TRBV5-1 CATSGQGASTDTQYF